The rows below give T cell receptor beta chains drawn from one sample of a study of blood T cell repertoires in COVID-19. Libraries were prepared by immunoSEQ multiplex PCR; TCRdb keeps only in-frame clonotypes and omits some of them. The table shows approximately 50,000 clones, with about 84% occurring only once. The source material was peripheral blood. The receptors were sampled from a human donor in a cohort sampled during active COVID-19. Both conserved end residues are part of each CDR3. D genes are given only for firm matches. Expanded clones are given a class, and other clones once, few, many or no size at all.

v_gene,abundance,j_gene,d_gene,CDR3nt,CDR3aa
TRBV3-1/TRBV3-2,once,TRBJ2-5,NA,TGTGCCAGCAGCCAAGATATGGACTCGCAAGAGACCCAGTACTTC,CASSQDMDSQETQYF
TRBV11-2,NA,TRBJ1-4,TRBD1,TGTGCCAGCAGTTCAACCTTAGGGACAGTCGCAAAACTGTTTTTT,CASSSTLGTVAKLFF
TRBV5-1,NA,TRBJ2-3,TRBD1,TGCGCCAGCAGCTTGGGGGGACAGGGCCCAGATACGCAGTATTTT,CASSLGGQGPDTQYF
TRBV9,NA,TRBJ2-1,TRBD2,TGTGCCAGCAGCGTGGGACTAGCGCACTACAATGAGCAGTTCTTC,CASSVGLAHYNEQFF
TRBV7-7,once,TRBJ2-3,NA,TGTGCCAGCAGCTTATCTCAGGAAGTAGCAGATACGCAGTATTTT,CASSLSQEVADTQYF
TRBV4-1,NA,TRBJ2-3,NA,TGCGCCAGCAGCGACCGGGATCATTACATCACAGATACGCAGTATTTT,CASSDRDHYITDTQYF
TRBV19,NA,TRBJ2-3,NA,TGTGCCAGTAGTGAGCTGGGACACAGCACAGATACGCAGTATTTT,CASSELGHSTDTQYF
TRBV5-4,NA,TRBJ2-7,NA,TGTGCCAGCAGCCCCGGCGGGGCCAGGGCAACCTACGAGCAGTACTTC,CASSPGGARATYEQYF
TRBV7-2,NA,TRBJ2-1,TRBD2,TGTGCCAGCAGCTTCTGGAGTAGCGGGGGGATCTCCTACAATGAGCAGTTCTTC,CASSFWSSGGISYNEQFF
TRBV6-5,once,TRBJ2-3,TRBD2,TGTGCCAGCAGCCGGACTAGGGCAGATACGCAGTATTTT,CASSRTRADTQYF
TRBV5-6,NA,TRBJ1-2,TRBD1,TGTGCCAGCAGCTGGGGGACAGGGACATCTAACTATGGCTACACCTTC,CASSWGTGTSNYGYTF
TRBV7-8,NA,TRBJ2-7,TRBD2,TGTGCCAGCAGCTCGGGCTATAGCGGGGCCTCCTACGAGCAGTACTTC,CASSSGYSGASYEQYF
TRBV24-1,NA,TRBJ2-1,TRBD2,TGTGCCACCAGTGATTTGACTAGCGGGGGGGCTCGTAGCTCCTACAATGAGCAGTTCTTC,CATSDLTSGGARSSYNEQFF
TRBV9,NA,TRBJ2-3,TRBD2,TGTGCCAGCACCGCAGGTCCGGGACTAGCTCCAGATACGCAGTATTTT,CASTAGPGLAPDTQYF
TRBV19,NA,TRBJ1-2,NA,TGTGCCAGTAGTATATCCAGGGCAGGACCTTCAAATGGCTACACCTTC,CASSISRAGPSNGYTF
TRBV19,few,TRBJ1-2,NA,TGTGCCAGTAGTATAACAGGTAGTAACTATGGCTACACCTTC,CASSITGSNYGYTF
TRBV12-3/TRBV12-4,once,TRBJ1-1,NA,TGTGCCAGCAAAAAAATTACGGGAACTGAAGCTTTCTTT,CASKKITGTEAFF
TRBV5-1,once,TRBJ1-1,TRBD1,TGCGCCAGCGGACCCGACAGGGGGTTGCCTGAAGCTTTCTTT,CASGPDRGLPEAFF
TRBV18,NA,TRBJ2-1,NA,TGTGCCAGCTCCGAGGCTAGCTCCTACAATGAGCAGTTCTTC,CASSEASSYNEQFF
TRBV4-3,NA,TRBJ1-2,TRBD1,TGCGCCAGCAGCCCGACAGGGTCTGGCTATGGCTACACCTTC,CASSPTGSGYGYTF
TRBV18,NA,TRBJ2-3,TRBD2,TGTGCCAGCTCACCGCCGACTAGCGCAGATACGCAGTATTTT,CASSPPTSADTQYF
TRBV28,NA,TRBJ2-5,TRBD2,TGTGCCAGCAGTTTAGCCGGACTAGCGGGGGGGAAAGAGACCCAGTACTTC,CASSLAGLAGGKETQYF
TRBV30,NA,TRBJ1-1,NA,TGTGCCTGGAGTGTACATCGGGGGATGAACACTGAAGCTTTCTTT,CAWSVHRGMNTEAFF
TRBV19,NA,TRBJ2-2,TRBD2,TGTGCCAGTAGTCGGGCTAGCGGGGGGCCGAACACCGGGGAGCTGTTTTTT,CASSRASGGPNTGELFF
TRBV7-6,NA,TRBJ2-2,NA,TGTGCCAGCAGCTTAGTGCCGGGATGGAACACCGGGGAGCTGTTTTTT,CASSLVPGWNTGELFF
TRBV7-2,NA,TRBJ2-5,NA,TGTGCCAGCAGCTTGGACCCTCAAGGGGAAGAGACCCAGTACTTC,CASSLDPQGEETQYF
TRBV2,NA,TRBJ1-2,TRBD1,TGTGCCAGCAGTGGACAGGGGGTCTATGGCTACACCTTC,CASSGQGVYGYTF
TRBV10-1,NA,TRBJ2-7,TRBD2,TGCGCCAGCAGCGGACCGGGACTAGAAAGCGAGCAGTACTTC,CASSGPGLESEQYF
TRBV11-2,NA,TRBJ1-3,TRBD1,TGTGCCAGCAGGCAGACAGGGACTGGAAACACCATATATTTT,CASRQTGTGNTIYF
TRBV7-8,NA,TRBJ2-1,TRBD1,TGTGCCAGCAGCTATTCGCCGAGGACAGGTCAACACAATGAGCAGTTCTTC,CASSYSPRTGQHNEQFF
TRBV6-2/TRBV6-3,once,TRBJ2-7,NA,TGTGCCAGCAGTTTGGACAACACCTACGAGCAGTACTTC,CASSLDNTYEQYF
TRBV5-1,NA,TRBJ2-1,TRBD2,TGCGCCAGCAGCTTGAGTAGCGGGAGTAATGAGCAGTTCTTC,CASSLSSGSNEQFF
TRBV5-1,NA,TRBJ2-3,TRBD2,TGCGCCAGCAGCCCCCTGCTAGCGGGGGGCACAGATACGCAGTATTTT,CASSPLLAGGTDTQYF
TRBV7-9,NA,TRBJ2-7,NA,TGTGCCAGCAGCTTAGCGAGCAGGGTCAACGAGCAGTACTTC,CASSLASRVNEQYF
TRBV29-1,NA,TRBJ2-3,NA,TGCAGCGTTTATAGTACCACAGATACGCAGTATTTT,CSVYSTTDTQYF
TRBV4-2,few,TRBJ2-7,TRBD1,TGTGCCAGCAGCCAGGGGATCACCGGGACAGGGACCTACGAGCAGTACTTC,CASSQGITGTGTYEQYF
TRBV11-2,NA,TRBJ2-7,NA,TGTGCCAGCAGCTCGCAGACAGGTAACTACGAGCAGTACTTC,CASSSQTGNYEQYF
TRBV25-1,NA,TRBJ2-3,TRBD1,TGTGCCAGCGACAGGGGCATGACAGATACGCAGTATTTT,CASDRGMTDTQYF
TRBV5-1,NA,TRBJ2-7,TRBD1,TGCGCCAGCAGCCCCACTCCGGACAGGGCCGCGGAGCAGTACTTC,CASSPTPDRAAEQYF
TRBV24-1,NA,TRBJ1-4,TRBD1,TGTGCCACCTACCGGGACAGGGTAGTATCTAATGAAAAACTGTTTTTT,CATYRDRVVSNEKLFF
TRBV7-2,NA,TRBJ2-7,NA,TGTGCCAGCAGCCCTTTCCGAGGCGGGTCTATAGGGGAGCAGTACTTC,CASSPFRGGSIGEQYF
TRBV5-1,NA,TRBJ1-6,TRBD1,TGCGCCAGCAGCTTGGCGGAAGGAGGGGGCAACTATAATTCACCCCTCCACTTT,CASSLAEGGGNYNSPLHF
TRBV4-1,NA,TRBJ2-1,TRBD1,TGCGCCAGCAGCCAGCCGGGACAGGGGCGGAATGAGCAGTTCTTC,CASSQPGQGRNEQFF
TRBV24-1,NA,TRBJ2-2,TRBD2,TGTGCCACCAGTGATCAGCGGGCGGCGGGGGCCGGGGAGCTGTTTTTT,CATSDQRAAGAGELFF
TRBV10-2,NA,TRBJ1-2,NA,TGCGCCAGCAGTGAACGGGGGGCCGTAGGCTACACCTTC,CASSERGAVGYTF
TRBV12-2,NA,TRBJ1-2,NA,TGTGCAAGTCGCTTAGTTCGTCGGACAGGGAACTACACCTTC,CASRLVRRTGNYTF
TRBV7-2,NA,TRBJ2-5,NA,TGTGCCAGCAGCTACCAGGTACTCGTAGAGACCCAGTACTTC,CASSYQVLVETQYF
TRBV19,NA,TRBJ2-5,NA,TGTGCCAGTAGTCCAAAAATATCCGGGACCCAGTACTTC,CASSPKISGTQYF
TRBV2,NA,TRBJ1-6,TRBD1,TGTGCCAGCGGGCGCCGGGACAGGGATTCACCCCTCCACTTT,CASGRRDRDSPLHF